This T cell receptor beta chain was captured in a study of T-cell memory formation after mild COVID-19. Overall study findings and caveats: Some clones that responded were present in memory (sampled pre-infection), which suggests cross-reactive memory joined. Contracting clones from day 15 to 85 had balanced CD4/CD8; later expanders favoured CD4+.

V lost 3 bases and J lost 10, with 15 bases in between. CDR1 and CDR2 (germline): SEHNR, FQNEAQ (reference sequence). The length of the CDR3 is 13 residues. TCRdb processed the 5' RACE reads anew with MiXCR; each CDR3 protein has one entry. The sample includes roughly 130,000 distinct CDR3 sequences, around a sixth of them seen just once. Notes on this clonotype: Its antigen is not identified.

Sequencing input: PBMCs or a T cell subset sorted from them (not recorded which). J is TRBJ1-2 and V is TRBV7-9; D gene uncertain. This receptor was taken from an adult woman who had mild COVID-19 (a few samples of this study predate the infection). Cell type and time point are not known. CDR3 residues: CASSFTPPGDYTF. CDR3 nucleotide sequence: TGTGCCAGCAGCTTTACGCCACCGGGTGACTACACCTTC.